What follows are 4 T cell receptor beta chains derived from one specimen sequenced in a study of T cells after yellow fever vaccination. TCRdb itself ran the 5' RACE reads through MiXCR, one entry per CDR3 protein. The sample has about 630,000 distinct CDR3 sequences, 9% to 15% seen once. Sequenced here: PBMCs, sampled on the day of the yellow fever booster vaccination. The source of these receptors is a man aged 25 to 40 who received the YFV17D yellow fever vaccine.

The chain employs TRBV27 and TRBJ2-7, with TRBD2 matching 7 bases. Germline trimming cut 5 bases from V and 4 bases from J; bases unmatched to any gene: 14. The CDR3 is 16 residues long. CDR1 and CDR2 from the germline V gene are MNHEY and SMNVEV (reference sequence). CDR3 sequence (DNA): TGTGCCAGCAGTAGATCCCGGCTAGCGGAGATGTACGAGCAGTACTTC. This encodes CASSRSRLAEMYEQYF.

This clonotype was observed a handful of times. The CDR3, as DNA: TGTGCCAGCAGCAAACCGGGACAGTTCGCAGATACGCAGTATTTT. This gives the protein CASSKPGQFADTQYF. The V and J genes are TRBV6-2 or TRBV6-3 and TRBJ2-3, with 7 positions matching TRBD1. Germline-derived CDR1 and CDR2 are MNHEY and SVGEGT. V trimming: 6 bases; J trimming: 4 bases; junction bases outside the gene matches: 10. The CDR3 contains 15 residues.

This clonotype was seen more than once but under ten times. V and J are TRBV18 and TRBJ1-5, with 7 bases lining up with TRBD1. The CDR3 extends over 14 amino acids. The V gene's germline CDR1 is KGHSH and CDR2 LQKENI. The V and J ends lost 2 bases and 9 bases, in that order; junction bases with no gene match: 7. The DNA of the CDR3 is TGTGCCAGCTCACCAGCGGAGGGGGCGAGGCCCCAGCATTTT. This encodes CASSPAEGARPQHF.

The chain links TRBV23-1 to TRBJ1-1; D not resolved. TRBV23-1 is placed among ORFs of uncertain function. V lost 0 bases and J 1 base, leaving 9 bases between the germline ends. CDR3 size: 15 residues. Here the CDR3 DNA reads TGCGCCAGCAGTCAATCGGGAGGGCCGAACACTGAAGCTTTCTTT. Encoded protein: CASSQSGGPNTEAFF.